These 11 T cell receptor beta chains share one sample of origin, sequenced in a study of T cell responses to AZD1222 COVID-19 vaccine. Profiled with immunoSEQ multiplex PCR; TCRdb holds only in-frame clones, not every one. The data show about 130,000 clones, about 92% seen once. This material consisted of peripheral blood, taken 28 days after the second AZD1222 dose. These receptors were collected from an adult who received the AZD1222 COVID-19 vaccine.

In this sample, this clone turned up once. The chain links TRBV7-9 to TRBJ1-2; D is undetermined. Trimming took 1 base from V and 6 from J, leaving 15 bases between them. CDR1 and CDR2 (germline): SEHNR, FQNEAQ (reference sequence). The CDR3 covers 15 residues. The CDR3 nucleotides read TGTGCCAGCAGCTTAGAAGTCGGCAGCTACGATGGCTACACCTTC. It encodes CASSLEVGSYDGYTF. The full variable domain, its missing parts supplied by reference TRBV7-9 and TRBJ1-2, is DTGVSQNPRHKITKRGQNVTFRCDPISEHNRLYWYRQTLGQGPEFLTYFQNEAQLEKSRLLSDRFSAERPKGSFSTLEIQRTEQGDSAMYLCASSLEVGSYDGYTFGSGTRLTVV.

The CDR3 region has the DNA TGTGCCAGCATCCCCTTGAGCAGGGCTAATTCACCCCTCCACTTT. The encoded protein is CASIPLSRANSPLHF. This chain uses TRBV7-9 with TRBJ1-6, with D possibly matching TRBD1 (5 bases). The germline V gene has CDR1 SEHNR and CDR2 FQNEAQ (reference sequence). V was trimmed by 7 bases and J by 6 bases, leaving 16 bases between them. This CDR3 region has 15 residues.

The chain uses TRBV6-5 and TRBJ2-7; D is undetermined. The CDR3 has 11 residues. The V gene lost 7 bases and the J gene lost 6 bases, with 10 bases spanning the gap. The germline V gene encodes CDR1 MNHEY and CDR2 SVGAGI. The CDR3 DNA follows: TGTGCCAGCATCAAAGGGTCCGAGCAGTACTTC. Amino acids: CASIKGSEQYF.

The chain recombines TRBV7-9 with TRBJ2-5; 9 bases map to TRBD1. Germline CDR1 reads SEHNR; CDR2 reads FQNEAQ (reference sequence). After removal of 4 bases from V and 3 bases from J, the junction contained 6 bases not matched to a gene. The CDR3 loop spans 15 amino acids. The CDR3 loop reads CASSSAGQGKETQYF. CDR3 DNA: TGTGCCAGCAGCTCGGCGGGACAGGGTAAAGAGACCCAGTACTTC.

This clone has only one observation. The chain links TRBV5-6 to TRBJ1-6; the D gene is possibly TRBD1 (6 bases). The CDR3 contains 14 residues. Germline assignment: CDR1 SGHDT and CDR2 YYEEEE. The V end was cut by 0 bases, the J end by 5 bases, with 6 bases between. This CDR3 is CASSLDRDNSPLHF. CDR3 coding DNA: TGTGCCAGCAGCTTGGACAGGGATAATTCACCCCTCCACTTT.

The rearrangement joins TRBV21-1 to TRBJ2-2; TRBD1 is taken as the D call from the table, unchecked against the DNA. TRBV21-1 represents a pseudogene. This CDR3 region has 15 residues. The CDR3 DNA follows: TGTGCCAGCAGAGGAGGACAGGGCCACACCGGGGAGCTGTTTTTT. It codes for CASRGGQGHTGELFF.

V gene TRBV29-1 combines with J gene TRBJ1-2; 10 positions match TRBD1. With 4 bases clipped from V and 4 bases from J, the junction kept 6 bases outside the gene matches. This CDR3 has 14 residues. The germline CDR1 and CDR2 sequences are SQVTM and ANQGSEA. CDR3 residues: CSVGGQGQVYGYTF. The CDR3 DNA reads TGCAGCGTTGGGGGACAGGGGCAGGTCTATGGCTACACCTTC.

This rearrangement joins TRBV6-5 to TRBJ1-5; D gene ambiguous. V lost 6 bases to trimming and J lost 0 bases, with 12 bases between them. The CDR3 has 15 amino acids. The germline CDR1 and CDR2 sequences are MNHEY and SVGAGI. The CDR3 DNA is TGTGCCAGCAGCCGAGCGCCGGATAGCAATCAGCCCCAGCATTTT. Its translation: CASSRAPDSNQPQHF.

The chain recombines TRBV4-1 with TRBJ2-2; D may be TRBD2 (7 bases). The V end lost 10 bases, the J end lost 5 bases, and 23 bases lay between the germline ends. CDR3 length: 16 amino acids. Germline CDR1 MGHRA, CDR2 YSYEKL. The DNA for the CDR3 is TGCGCCACCTCCCTCAGGGGCGGGAGTCGGACCGGGGAGCTGTTTTTT. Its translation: CATSLRGGSRTGELFF.

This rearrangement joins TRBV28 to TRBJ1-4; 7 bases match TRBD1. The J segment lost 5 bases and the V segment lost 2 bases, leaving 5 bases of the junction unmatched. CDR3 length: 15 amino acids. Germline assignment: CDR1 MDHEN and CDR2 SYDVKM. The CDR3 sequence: CASSLEGAGNEKLFF. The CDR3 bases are TGTGCCAGCAGTTTAGAGGGGGCCGGGAATGAAAAACTGTTTTTT. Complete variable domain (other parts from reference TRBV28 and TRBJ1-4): DVKVTQSSRYLVKRTGEKVFLECVQDMDHENMFWYRQDPGLGLRLIYFSYDVKMKEKGDIPEGYSVSREKKERFSLILESASTNQTSMYLCASSLEGAGNEKLFFGSGTQLSVL.

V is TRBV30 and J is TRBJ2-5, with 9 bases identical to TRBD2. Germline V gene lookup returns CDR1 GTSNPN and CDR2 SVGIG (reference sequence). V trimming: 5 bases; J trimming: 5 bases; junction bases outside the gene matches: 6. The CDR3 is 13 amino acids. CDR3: CAWSSGTVETQYF. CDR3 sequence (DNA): TGTGCCTGGTCTAGCGGGACAGTCGAGACCCAGTACTTC.